A single sample is the source of the 23 T cell receptor beta chains below, sequenced in a study of T cell repertoires in cytomegalovirus infection. A single record per CDR3 protein comes from TCRdb applying MiXCR to the reads. The profile shows hundreds of thousands of distinct CDR3 sequences, 20% to 25% of them singletons. Sequencing was performed on CD8+ T cells from PBMCs. The receptors here all came from a human donor in good health (CMV status not recorded). Some clones in this sample may be carry-over from other donors' samples.

This clonotype was detected only a few times. Here the CDR3 DNA reads TGTGCCAGCAGCTTAGACAGACCCGATGAGCAGTTCTTC. It translates to CASSLDRPDEQFF. The genes are TRBV5-5 and TRBJ2-1, with D tentatively TRBD1 (5 bases). V was trimmed by 2 bases and J by 8 bases, leaving 11 bases between them. This CDR3 spans 13 amino acids. Germline CDR1 is SGHKS and CDR2 is YYEKEE (reference sequence).

CDR3 amino acids: CASSSRTENTEAFF. As DNA, the CDR3 is TGTGCCAGCAGCTCCCGGACAGAGAACACTGAAGCTTTCTTT. The rearrangement links TRBV7-9 to TRBJ1-1, with D tentatively TRBD1 (6 bases). The CDR3 has 14 residues. Germline V gene data show CDR1 as SEHNR and CDR2 as FQNEAQ (reference sequence). V lost 4 bases to trimming and J lost 1 base, with 10 bases between them. The whole variable domain, filled in from reference TRBV7-9 and TRBJ1-1, reads DTGVSQNPRHKITKRGQNVTFRCDPISEHNRLYWYRQTLGQGPEFLTYFQNEAQLEKSRLLSDRFSAERPKGSFSTLEIQRTEQGDSAMYLCASSSRTENTEAFFGQGTRLTVV.

The chain couples TRBV28 to TRBJ2-1; D is unresolved. The germline V and J ends were trimmed by 2 bases and 5 bases, with 16 bases remaining between them. The CDR3 extends over 16 amino acids. The germline V gene has CDR1 MDHEN and CDR2 SYDVKM. The CDR3 region is CASSLGRWRTHNEQFF. CDR3 DNA sequence: TGTGCCAGCAGTTTAGGTCGTTGGCGGACCCACAATGAGCAGTTCTTC.

The chain uses TRBV5-1 and TRBJ2-1; 11 nucleotides align to TRBD2. The germline V gene encodes CDR1 SGHRS and CDR2 YFSETQ. CDR3 size: 16 residues. Trimming at V came to 0 bases and at J to 6 bases, leaving 5 bases not matched to a gene. The CDR3 DNA is TGCGCCAGCAGCTTGGGGCTAGCGGGGGGCCTCAATGAGCAGTTCTTC. Translated: CASSLGLAGGLNEQFF.

This clonotype was found a few times. The junction departs from the called germline gene at one end, perhaps through a read error. Here the CDR3 reads CANSPLMTYGYTF. The CDR3 DNA reads TGTGCCAACAGTCCCCTTATGACCTATGGCTACACCTTC. J is TRBJ1-2 and V is TRBV28; D ambiguous. Per the germline V gene, CDR1 is MDHEN and CDR2 is SYDVKM. This CDR3 comprises 13 residues.

This clonotype was observed a handful of times. The rearrangement joins TRBV6-6 to TRBJ1-1; D is possibly TRBD1 (6 bases). The CDR3 is 14 amino acids. V dropped 0 bases and J dropped 8 bases, with 13 bases sitting between them. The germline V gene encodes CDR1 MNHNY and CDR2 SVGAGI (reference sequence). The CDR3 DNA sequence: TGTGCCAGCAGTTACTCAGGGGGGGGGGTGGAAGCTTTCTTT. Amino acid sequence: CASSYSGGGVEAFF.

With respect to this clonotype: Given a much more abundant clone one base away, this may be a read error. The gene calls are TRBV6-2 or TRBV6-3 and TRBJ2-3, with 7 bases that match TRBD2. Germline loops: CDR1 MNHEY, CDR2 SVGEGT. The length of the CDR3 is 13 residues. The CDR3 DNA follows: TGTGTCAGCACCCCCGGGGGGACAGATACGCAGTATTTT. Translation gives CVSTPGGTDTQYF.

This clonotype came up many times. The rearrangement uses TRBV7-3 and TRBJ2-7; D might be TRBD1 (6 bases). The CDR3 has 11 amino acids. Germline V gives CDR1 SGHTA, CDR2 FQGTGA. V shed 11 bases and J shed 6 bases, with 14 bases lying between them. The CDR3 sequence: CAPILGGEQYV. As DNA, the CDR3 is TGTGCCCCAATTCTAGGGGGCGAGCAGTACGTC.

This clonotype was detected ten times or more. This chain connects TRBV10-3 to TRBJ2-3; D is possibly TRBD1 or TRBD2 (6 bases each). The CDR3 sequence is 13 residues long. Germline loops: CDR1 ENHRY, CDR2 SYGVKD. Trimming cost V 9 bases and J 1 base, with 11 bases left between them. CDR3 DNA sequence: TGTGCCATTCTAAGGGGGGGCACAGATACGCAGTATTTT. Translated: CAILRGGTDTQYF.

For this clonotype: Compared with germline, one end of the junction differs, possibly owing to a read error. The chain recombines TRBV7-9 with TRBJ1-3; D is unclear. This CDR3 has 15 amino acids. Germline V gene lookup returns CDR1 SEHNR and CDR2 FQNEAQ (reference sequence). The DNA for the CDR3 is TGTGTCAGCAGCTTAGAGTCTCTCTCTGGAAACACCATATATTTT. This encodes CVSSLESLSGNTIYF.

The rearrangement uses TRBV5-6 and TRBJ1-2; weak D call: TRBD1 (5 bases). The V end was cut by 5 bases, the J end by 3 bases, with 17 bases between. Germline V lookup: CDR1 SGHDT, CDR2 YYEEEE. CDR3 length: 15 residues. The chain's CDR3 is CASSRESTVYYGYTF. The DNA of the CDR3 is TGTGCCAGCAGTCGCGAATCGACAGTCTACTATGGCTACACCTTC.

Ten or more counts support this clonotype. The genes are TRBV20-1 and TRBJ1-2, with D possibly being TRBD1 (5 bases). Germline V gives CDR1 DFQATT, CDR2 SNEGSKA (reference sequence). This CDR3 comprises 15 residues. Deletions cut 1 base from V and 2 bases from J, with 14 bases between. The CDR3 here is CSARGRSHRNYGYTF. The CDR3 DNA follows: TGCAGTGCTAGAGGACGCTCACACAGGAACTATGGCTACACCTTC.

V and J are TRBV7-9 and TRBJ2-1; D ambiguous. V lost 5 bases to trimming and J lost 7 bases, with 18 bases between them. Per germline, CDR1 SEHNR and CDR2 FQNEAQ (reference sequence). CDR3 size: 15 residues. CDR3 nucleotide sequence: TGTGCCAGCAGCGACGAGCCAGCTACAGCTAATGAGCAGTTCTTC. Translation gives CASSDEPATANEQFF.

The chain is built from TRBV29-1 and TRBJ1-2; perhaps TRBD1 as D (6 bases). Trimming removed 6 bases from V and 8 bases from J, with 10 bases in between. Germline V gene lookup returns CDR1 SQVTM and CDR2 ANQGSEA. The CDR3 runs to 10 residues. The CDR3: CSVLTGGYTF. CDR3 bases: TGCAGCGTCCTGACAGGCGGCTACACCTTC.

This clonotype was seen only a few times. CDR3 DNA sequence: TGTGCCAGCCGATCTCGTAGCTCCTACGAGCAGTACTTC. This encodes CASRSRSSYEQYF. This chain joins TRBV2 and TRBJ2-7; no clear D gene. The CDR3 has 13 residues. The V end lost 8 bases, the J end lost 0 bases, and 11 bases lay between the germline ends. Germline V lookup: CDR1 SNHLY, CDR2 FYNNEI. Variable domain in full (rest from reference TRBV2 and TRBJ2-7): EPEVTQTPSHQVTQMGQEVILRCVPISNHLYFYWYRQILGQKVEFLVSFYNNEISEKSEIFDDQFSVERPDGSNFTLKIRSTKLEDSAMYFCASRSRSSYEQYFGPGTRLTVT.

Concerning this clonotype: This may be a read error, as it is one base from a much larger clone. This chain uses TRBV7-3 with TRBJ2-1, with D tentatively TRBD2 (6 bases). CDR1 and CDR2 (germline): SGHTA, FQGTGA. Deletions cut 5 bases from V and 2 bases from J, with 16 bases between. CDR3 length equals 16 residues. CDR3: CASSLSLGGTYNEQFF. CDR3 nucleotide sequence: TGTGCCAGCAGCCTCAGCCTCGGGGGAACCTACAATGAGCAGTTCTTC.

The sample holds a few counts of this clonotype. This chain links TRBV5-6 with TRBJ2-7; 10 nucleotides match TRBD1. Germline CDR1 SGHDT, CDR2 YYEEEE. The length of the CDR3 is 16 residues. With V trimmed by 4 bases and J by 5 bases, 12 bases remained unmatched. For the CDR3, the DNA is TGTGCCAGCAGCCCGGGGCGGGACAGGGGATTCCACGAGCAGTACGTC. It codes for CASSPGRDRGFHEQYV.

This clonotype showed up just a few times. The chain uses TRBV6-1 and TRBJ2-3; D call uncertain. The germline V gene has CDR1 MNHNS and CDR2 SASEGT. V lost 4 bases and J 2 bases, leaving 7 bases between the germline ends. The CDR3 runs to 13 residues. CDR3 region: CASSADFTDTQYF. CDR3 DNA: TGTGCCAGCAGTGCTGACTTCACAGATACGCAGTATTTT.

This chain connects TRBV20-1 to TRBJ2-1, with unresolved D. The CDR3 loop spans 16 amino acids. Germline V gene sequence: CDR1 DFQATT, CDR2 SNEGSKA (reference sequence). Trimming cost V 0 bases and J 3 bases, with 15 bases left between them. DNA of the CDR3: TGCAGTGCTAGAGAGGGTTTCTTAAACTACTACAATGAGCAGTTCTTC. It specifies CSAREGFLNYYNEQFF.

The chain joins TRBV7-9 to TRBJ1-3; D gene uncertain. The CDR3 has 14 residues. Germline V gene lookup returns CDR1 SEHNR and CDR2 FQNEAQ (reference sequence). V lost 11 bases, J lost 0 bases, and 14 bases lay in between. The CDR3 bases are TGTGCCGCCAAACAACTCAACTCTGGAAACACCATATATTTT. Its translation is CAAKQLNSGNTIYF.

This clonotype was seen at least ten times. The chain couples TRBV28 to TRBJ2-5; D remains ambiguous. This CDR3 comprises 14 residues. Trimming stripped 6 bases from V and 1 base from J, with 12 bases between. Germline CDR1 and CDR2: MDHEN and SYDVKM. The CDR3 sequence: CASRPPDTQETQYF. The CDR3 DNA reads as TGTGCCAGCAGGCCACCCGACACCCAAGAGACCCAGTACTTC. Supplemented by reference TRBV28 and TRBJ2-5, the full variable domain reads DVKVTQSSRYLVKRTGEKVFLECVQDMDHENMFWYRQDPGLGLRLIYFSYDVKMKEKGDIPEGYSVSREKKERFSLILESASTNQTSMYLCASRPPDTQETQYFGPGTRLLVL.

The J gene is TRBJ2-1, the V gene TRBV7-9, with 13 bases that match TRBD2. J gave up 3 bases and V 6 bases, and 8 bases lay outside the gene matches. Germline CDR1 and CDR2: SEHNR and FQNEAQ (reference sequence). The CDR3 totals 17 residues. DNA of the CDR3: TGTGCCAGCAGTCGGGGACTAGCGGGGAGGAACTACAATGAGCAGTTCTTC. Translation gives CASSRGLAGRNYNEQFF.

This chain connects TRBV6-2 or TRBV6-3 to TRBJ2-7; no definite D call. From germline, CDR1 is MNHEY and CDR2 SVGEGT. Trimming cost V 2 bases and J 5 bases, with 13 bases left between them. The CDR3 extends over 14 amino acids. CDR3 nucleotides: TGTGCCAGCAGTTACCGGGCCACCCACGACGAGCAGTACGTC. It translates to CASSYRATHDEQYV.